These 8 T cell receptor beta chains were all obtained from the same sample, sequenced in a study of T cell changes during pregnancy in multiple sclerosis. TCRdb's table, derived via immunoSEQ multiplex PCR, lists solely in-frame clones and lacks some. The sample lists under 65,000 clones; roughly 92% were seen once. The sequencing here drew on peripheral blood, taken in the second trimester of pregnancy. These receptors came from a female donor with multiple sclerosis, enrolled in a pregnancy study.

The V call is TRBV7-9, the J call TRBJ2-7, with D perhaps TRBD2 (5 bases). The CDR3 contains 15 residues. Germline V gene lookup returns CDR1 SEHNR and CDR2 FQNEAQ (reference sequence). Trimming cost V 2 bases and J 2 bases, with 13 bases left between them. The CDR3 loop reads CASSLIGMDPYEQYF. The CDR3 coding sequence is TGTGCCAGCAGCTTAATCGGGATGGACCCCTACGAGCAGTACTTC.

J is TRBJ2-1 and V is TRBV5-4; 10 bases align to TRBD1. V lost 0 bases and J lost 8; bases outside the gene matches: 8. The CDR3 extends over 16 amino acids. Germline V gene sequence: CDR1 SGHNT, CDR2 YYREEE (reference sequence). The CDR3 DNA reads as TGTGCCAGCAGCTTGGGGGGGACAGGGGAAGCCCATGAGCAGTTCTTC. It codes for CASSLGGTGEAHEQFF. Filled out from reference TRBV5-4 and TRBJ2-1, the complete variable domain reads ETGVTQSPTHLIKTRGQQVTLRCSSQSGHNTVSWYQQALGQGPQFIFQYYREEENGRGNFPPRFSGLQFPNYSSELNVNALELDDSALYLCASSLGGTGEAHEQFFGPGTRLTVL.

The chain is built from TRBV7-8 and TRBJ2-5, with a tentative D call TRBD1 (6 bases). Germline-derived CDR1 and CDR2 are SGHVS and FQNEAQ. The V end was cut by 3 bases, the J end by 1 base, with 21 bases between. The CDR3 length is 18 residues. This CDR3 is CASSFLPVGARGQETQYF. DNA of the CDR3: TGTGCCAGCAGCTTCCTTCCTGTGGGCGCCAGGGGCCAAGAGACCCAGTACTTC.

This chain uses TRBV19 with TRBJ1-5, with a weak D call TRBD1 (5 bases). V was shortened by 5 bases and J by 7 bases, with 12 bases between the two germline ends. CDR3 length: 13 residues. CDR1 is LNHDA and CDR2 is SQIVND in the germline V gene (reference sequence). For the CDR3, the DNA is TGTGCCAGTAGTCAGGGTTTGAGCCAGCCCCAGCATTTT. Translating gives CASSQGLSQPQHF.

The chain combines TRBV18 with TRBJ2-7; TRBD1 matches at 7 bases. Germline V gene lookup returns CDR1 KGHSH and CDR2 LQKENI. Trimming removed 4 bases from V and 0 bases from J; junction bases left unmatched: 15. This CDR3 is built from 18 residues. The chain's CDR3 is CASSRILDRAKSSYEQYF. DNA for the CDR3: TGTGCCAGCTCACGAATATTAGACAGGGCCAAGAGCTCCTACGAGCAGTACTTC.

V usage is TRBV10-1 and J usage is TRBJ2-2, with 13 nucleotides matching TRBD2. This CDR3 comprises 16 residues. Trimming cost V 9 bases and J 0 bases; bases outside gene matches: 4. The germline V gene has CDR1 WNHNN and CDR2 SYGVQD (reference sequence). The CDR3 bases are TGCGCCAGAAGGACTAGCGGGGGTCCGAACACCGGGGAGCTGTTTTTT. Encoded protein: CARRTSGGPNTGELFF.

The gene calls are TRBV5-1 and TRBJ2-5; 7 bases agree with TRBD2. The CDR3 sequence is 14 residues long. V was pared by 3 bases and J by 3 bases, with 5 bases of the junction left unmatched. The V gene's germline CDR1 is SGHRS and CDR2 YFSETQ. The chain's CDR3 is CASSSWTREETQYF. In nucleotides, the CDR3 is TGCGCCAGCAGCTCGTGGACTAGAGAAGAGACCCAGTACTTC.

The V and J genes are TRBV20-1 and TRBJ2-1, with a weak D call TRBD1 (6 bases). Germline V gene data show CDR1 as DFQATT and CDR2 as SNEGSKA (reference sequence). CDR3 length equals 11 residues. With 4 bases removed from V and 7 bases from J, the gap between germline ends came to 8 bases. The CDR3 protein is CSATDRNEQFF. CDR3 nucleotides: TGCAGTGCTACGGACAGAAATGAGCAGTTCTTC.